Below, one T cell receptor (beta chain) is given with its context. Antigen: not known. V was clipped by 1 base and J by 0 bases, with 12 bases between them. Germline V gene sequence: CDR1 SGHRS, CDR2 YFSETQ. CDR3 length: 16 amino acids. A deep-level run was used for the assay. Profiled with immunoSEQ multiplex PCR; TCRdb holds only in-frame clones, not every one. The sample shows fewer than 850,000 clones, 96% of them seen only once. These data come from a study of shared clonotypes between healthy human individuals. Positively selected for CCR7, the CD45RO-negative cells used as naive CD8 cells excluded terminally differentiated effector memory CD45RA+ cells. Study findings and constraints: Sampling was confined to blood; repertoires within tissues likely differ. Generally, naive subsets (rather than memory subsets) showed larger estimated richness.

Sample: naive CD8+ T cells sorted from blood. The clonotype originates from a man under 40 in good health. This rearrangement joins TRBV5-1 to TRBJ2-3, with D uncertain. The CDR3 is CASSLQEVTSTDTQYF. CDR3 coding DNA: TGCGCCAGCAGCTTGCAAGAGGTTACTAGCACAGATACGCAGTATTTT.